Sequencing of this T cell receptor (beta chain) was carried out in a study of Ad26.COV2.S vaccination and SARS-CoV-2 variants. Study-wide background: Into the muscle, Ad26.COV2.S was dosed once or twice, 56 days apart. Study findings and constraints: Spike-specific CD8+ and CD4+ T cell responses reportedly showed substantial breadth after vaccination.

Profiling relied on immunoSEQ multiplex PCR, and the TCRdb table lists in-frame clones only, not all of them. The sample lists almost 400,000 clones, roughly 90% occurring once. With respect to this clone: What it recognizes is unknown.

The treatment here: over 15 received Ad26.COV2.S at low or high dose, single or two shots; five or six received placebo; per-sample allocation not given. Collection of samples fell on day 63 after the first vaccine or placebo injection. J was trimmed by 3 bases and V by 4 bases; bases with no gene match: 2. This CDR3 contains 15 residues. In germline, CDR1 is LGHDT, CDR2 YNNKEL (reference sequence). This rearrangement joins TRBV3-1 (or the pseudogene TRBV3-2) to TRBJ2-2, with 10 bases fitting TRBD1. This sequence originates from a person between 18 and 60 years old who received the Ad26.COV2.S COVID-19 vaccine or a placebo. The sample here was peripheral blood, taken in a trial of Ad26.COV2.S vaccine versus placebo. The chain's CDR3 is CASSPTGGDTGELFF. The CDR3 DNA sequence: TGTGCCAGCAGCCCGACAGGGGGCGACACCGGGGAGCTGTTTTTT.